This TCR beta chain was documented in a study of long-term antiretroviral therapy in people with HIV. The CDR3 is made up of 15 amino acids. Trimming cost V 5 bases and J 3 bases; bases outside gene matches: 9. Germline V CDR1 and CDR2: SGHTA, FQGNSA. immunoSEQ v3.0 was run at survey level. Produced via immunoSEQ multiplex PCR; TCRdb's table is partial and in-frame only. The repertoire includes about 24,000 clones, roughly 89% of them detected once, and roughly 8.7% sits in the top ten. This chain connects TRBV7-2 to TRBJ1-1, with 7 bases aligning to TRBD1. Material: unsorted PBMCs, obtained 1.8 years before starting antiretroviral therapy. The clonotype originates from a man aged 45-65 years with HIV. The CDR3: CASSGQGVEYTEAFF. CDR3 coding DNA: TGTGCCAGCAGCGGGCAGGGGGTTGAATACACTGAAGCTTTCTTT. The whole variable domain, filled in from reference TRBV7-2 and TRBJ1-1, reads GAGVSQSPSNKVTEKGKDVELRCDPISGHTALYWYRQSLGQGLEFLIYFQGNSAPDKSGLPSDRFSAERTGGSVSTLTIQRTQQEDSAVYLCASSGQGVEYTEAFFGQGTRLTVV.